The 31 T cell receptor beta chains given below trace back to one sample, sequenced in a study of cytomegalovirus exposure and HLA in healthy donors. Method: immunoSEQ multiplex PCR; TCRdb's copy keeps in-frame clones and lacks some. Of about 120,000 clones listed, under 90% were seen once; the top ten hold roughly 2%. Material for sequencing was PBMCs. Every receptor here comes from a woman under 30 in good health and CMV-seronegative.

The DNA of the CDR3 is TGTGCCACCAACCCTAGCGTGGATGGGACGGGCGAGCAGTACTTC. Protein: CATNPSVDGTGEQYF. The genes are TRBV19 and TRBJ2-7; tentative D call: TRBD2 (6 bases). The CDR3 totals 15 residues. The germline gives CDR1 LNHDA, CDR2 SQIVND (reference sequence). Trimming cost V 10 bases and J 6 bases, with 25 bases left between them. The whole variable domain, remainder taken from reference TRBV19 and TRBJ2-7, is DGGITQSPKYLFRKEGQNVTLSCEQNLNHDAMYWYRQDPGQGLRLIYYSQIVNDFQKGDIAEGYSVSREKKESFPLTVTSAQKNPTAFYLCATNPSVDGTGEQYFGPGTRLTVT.

The J gene is TRBJ1-1, the V gene TRBV6-6; a weak D match, TRBD1 (6 bases). CDR3 length equals 15 residues. Germline assignment: CDR1 MNHNY and CDR2 SVGAGI (reference sequence). Trimming left V 6 bases short and J 0 bases short, with 14 bases between. The CDR3 spells CASRLQGYVNTEAFF. The CDR3 DNA reads as TGTGCCAGCAGGCTCCAGGGGTACGTGAACACTGAAGCTTTCTTT.

This clone was seen more than once but under ten times. The CDR3 coding sequence is TGTGCCAGCAGTTTTCGGGTTAACACTGAAGCTTTCTTT. It encodes CASSFRVNTEAFF. J is TRBJ1-1 and V is TRBV27; D is uncertain. The CDR3 has 13 amino acids. Deletions cut 3 bases from V and 2 bases from J, with 7 bases between. Germline loops: CDR1 MNHEY, CDR2 SMNVEV (reference sequence).

This rearrangement joins TRBV5-6 to TRBJ2-1; 7 nucleotides align to TRBD2. Germline lookup yields CDR1 SGHDT and CDR2 YYEEEE. The CDR3 has 16 amino acids. Trimming at V came to 6 bases and at J to 2 bases, leaving 11 bases not matched to a gene. CDR3 sequence: CASTLGLGGAYNEQFF. CDR3 DNA sequence: TGTGCCAGCACCCTAGGGTTGGGAGGGGCCTACAATGAGCAGTTCTTC.

The chain links TRBV2 to TRBJ2-2; 7 positions agree with TRBD2. This CDR3 contains 13 residues. J gave up 1 base and V 10 bases, and 3 bases lay outside the gene matches. Germline-derived CDR1 and CDR2 are SNHLY and FYNNEI. The CDR3 is CAIKRENTGELFF. The CDR3, as DNA: TGTGCCATCAAGCGGGAGAACACCGGGGAGCTGTTTTTT.

This chain links TRBV20-1 with TRBJ2-1; 7 bases match TRBD2. Per the germline V gene, CDR1 is DFQATT and CDR2 is SNEGSKA (reference sequence). The J segment lost 8 bases and the V segment lost 5 bases, leaving 3 bases of the junction unmatched. The CDR3 covers 11 residues. The CDR3 DNA is TGCAGTGCTGGAACTAGCGATGAGCAGTTCTTC. Protein product: CSAGTSDEQFF.

This chain joins TRBV21-1 and TRBJ1-3; the table's D gene call, TRBD1, was not cross checked with the DNA. TRBV21-1 is classified as a pseudogene. The CDR3 is made up of 19 amino acids. CDR3 sequence (DNA): TGTGCCAGCAGCTTTCCCCGGGACAGGGTGTTTAAGCTAGGAAACACCATATATTTT. It codes for CASSFPRDRVFKLGNTIYF.

The V call is TRBV6-1, the J call TRBJ2-5; D not resolved. The CDR3 totals 12 residues. V lost 10 bases, J lost 5 bases, and 14 bases lay in between. Germline values: CDR1 MNHNS, CDR2 SASEGT. The CDR3 is CAISQLWETQYF. The DNA of the CDR3 is TGTGCCATCTCACAGCTTTGGGAGACCCAGTACTTC.

The chain uses TRBV18 and TRBJ2-7; 7 nucleotides align to TRBD2. CDR3 length equals 15 residues. J was trimmed by 4 bases and V by 5 bases; bases with no gene match: 11. Germline CDR1 is KGHSH and CDR2 is LQKENI. This CDR3 is CASSSSGTIKYEQYF. The CDR3 coding sequence is TGTGCCAGCTCATCTTCCGGGACTATTAAATACGAGCAGTACTTC.

This clone was observed a single time. The chain combines TRBV4-2 with TRBJ1-1; a weak D match, TRBD1 (6 bases). The V and J ends lost 3 bases and 4 bases respectively, with 15 bases between them. CDR1 and CDR2 (germline): LGHNA, YNFKEQ. The CDR3 is 15 residues long. CDR3 residues: CASSHLQGVGTEAFF. For the CDR3, the DNA is TGTGCCAGCAGCCATTTACAGGGAGTAGGCACTGAAGCTTTCTTT.

The chain couples TRBV5-1 to TRBJ1-4; D possibly corresponds to TRBD1 (5 bases). In germline, CDR1 is SGHRS, CDR2 YFSETQ. CDR3 length: 14 residues. The V end was cut by 4 bases, the J end by 7 bases, with 14 bases between. The CDR3 region is CASSMAPRVEKLFF. The DNA of the CDR3 is TGCGCCAGCAGCATGGCCCCCAGGGTTGAAAAACTGTTTTTT.

This clone was detected only a few times. The genes are TRBV6-5 and TRBJ2-7; 9 nucleotides line up with TRBD1. This CDR3 spans 14 amino acids. The trim removed 6 bases at V and 6 bases at J, leaving 9 bases unmatched. Germline V CDR1 and CDR2: MNHEY, SVGAGI. CDR3 protein: CASRPPTGGLEQYF. Here the CDR3 DNA reads TGTGCCAGCAGACCGCCGACAGGGGGGCTCGAGCAGTACTTC.

This clone appeared a single time. The chain employs TRBV19 and TRBJ2-7; no clear D gene. The CDR3 runs 13 residues. Germline V lookup: CDR1 LNHDA, CDR2 SQIVND (reference sequence). V was clipped by 5 bases and J by 5 bases, with 13 bases between them. As DNA, the CDR3 is TGTGCCAGTAGTCCCGCTCTAGAGGACGAGCAGTACTTC. Its translation: CASSPALEDEQYF.

This CDR3 reads CASSYVTGENGYTF. The CDR3, as DNA: TGTGCCAGCTCATACGTAACAGGTGAAAATGGCTACACCTTC. The rearrangement links TRBV18 to TRBJ1-2, with a possible D match to TRBD1 (5 bases). CDR3 length: 14 amino acids. Germline V gives CDR1 KGHSH, CDR2 LQKENI. Trimming shortened V by 5 bases and J by 6 bases, and 16 bases separated the two germline ends.

This sequence joins TRBV2 and TRBJ2-2, with D possibly TRBD2 on 6 matching bases. CDR1 SNHLY and CDR2 FYNNEI come from the germline V gene. This CDR3 comprises 15 residues. With 6 bases removed from V and 1 base from J, the gap between germline ends came to 12 bases. The chain's CDR3 is CASRVGRENTGELFF. DNA for the CDR3: TGTGCCAGCAGGGTCGGGAGAGAGAACACCGGGGAGCTGTTTTTT.

The rearrangement uses TRBV2 and TRBJ2-7, with D perhaps matching TRBD1 (6 bases). Germline-derived CDR1 and CDR2 are SNHLY and FYNNEI. V gave up 8 bases and J gave up 7 bases, with 15 bases separating them. CDR3 length: 12 amino acids. The CDR3 DNA sequence: TGTGCCAGCGTCAGGGGCCCCCCGGAGCAGTACTTC. Translation: CASVRGPPEQYF.

V is TRBV2 and J is TRBJ2-7; 8 nucleotides align to TRBD2. J gave up 7 bases and V 7 bases, and 15 bases lay outside the gene matches. The germline V gene has CDR1 SNHLY and CDR2 FYNNEI. This CDR3 comprises 15 residues. The CDR3 protein is CASTARTGGAWEQYF. The DNA of the CDR3 is TGTGCCAGCACCGCCCGGACGGGAGGGGCTTGGGAGCAGTACTTC.

The V and J genes are TRBV19 and TRBJ1-2; 10 positions agree with TRBD1. Germline V gene data show CDR1 as LNHDA and CDR2 as SQIVND (reference sequence). J gave up 2 bases and V 9 bases, and 6 bases lay outside the gene matches. The CDR3 covers 14 residues. CDR3 sequence: CASRDRGRNYGYTF. In nucleotides, the CDR3 is TGTGCCAGCCGCGACAGGGGGCGAAACTATGGCTACACCTTC. The whole variable domain, filled in from reference TRBV19 and TRBJ1-2, reads DGGITQSPKYLFRKEGQNVTLSCEQNLNHDAMYWYRQDPGQGLRLIYYSQIVNDFQKGDIAEGYSVSREKKESFPLTVTSAQKNPTAFYLCASRDRGRNYGYTFGSGTRLTVV.

The rearrangement links TRBV11-2 to TRBJ2-5; 11 nucleotides agree with TRBD1. This CDR3 contains 15 residues. From germline, CDR1 is SGHAT and CDR2 FQNNGV. Germline trimming cut 1 base from V and 5 bases from J; bases unmatched to any gene: 3. The CDR3 reads CASSLVGTGGETQYF. In DNA, the CDR3 is TGTGCCAGCAGCTTAGTAGGGACAGGGGGGGAGACCCAGTACTTC. The entire variable domain, with the rest obtained from reference TRBV11-2 and TRBJ2-5, is as follows: EAGVAQSPRYKIIEKRQSVAFWCNPISGHATLYWYQQILGQGPKLLIQFQNNGVVDDSQLPKDRFSAERLKGVDSTLKIQPAKLEDSAVYLCASSLVGTGGETQYFGPGTRLLVL.

The genes are TRBV5-1 and TRBJ2-2; tentatively, D is TRBD2 (5 bases). Germline-derived CDR1 and CDR2 are SGHRS and YFSETQ. The CDR3 runs to 15 residues. V dropped 2 bases and J dropped 4 bases, with 12 bases sitting between them. CDR3 sequence reads: CASSFRTGSTGELFF. The CDR3 DNA reads TGCGCCAGCAGCTTCCGGACGGGAAGCACCGGGGAGCTGTTTTTT.

The chain has TRBV6-1 and TRBJ2-7; 7 positions agree with TRBD1. Germline assignment: CDR1 MNHNS and CDR2 SASEGT. V gave up 6 bases and J gave up 3 bases; unmatched junction bases: 8. The CDR3 loop spans 14 amino acids. In DNA form, the CDR3 reads TGTGCCAGCAGGCTACGACAGGGCGTCTACGAGCAGTACTTC. Amino acid sequence: CASRLRQGVYEQYF.

The rearrangement uses TRBV6-1 and TRBJ2-3; D may be TRBD1 (6 bases). The CDR3 contains 13 residues. V lost 7 bases and J 2 bases, leaving 10 bases between the germline ends. From germline, CDR1 is MNHNS and CDR2 SASEGT. DNA of the CDR3: TGTGCCAGCACAAGGACAGTCACAGATACGCAGTATTTT. It codes for CASTRTVTDTQYF.

This sequence joins TRBV4-1 and TRBJ2-3; 11 nucleotides match TRBD1. Per germline, CDR1 MGHRA and CDR2 YSYEKL. Germline trimming cut 1 base from V and 1 base from J; bases unmatched to any gene: 1. This CDR3 is built from 16 residues. This CDR3 reads CASSQGDRGGTDTQYF. As DNA, the CDR3 is TGCGCCAGCAGCCAAGGGGACAGGGGGGGCACAGATACGCAGTATTTT.

The V call is TRBV4-1, the J call TRBJ1-1; a weak D match, TRBD1 (6 bases). Germline V CDR1 and CDR2: MGHRA, YSYEKL. V was trimmed by 3 bases and J by 5 bases, leaving 13 bases between them. The CDR3 runs to 14 residues. Here the CDR3 reads CASSQNRVRTEAFF. DNA of the CDR3: TGCGCCAGCAGCCAGAACAGGGTTCGGACTGAAGCTTTCTTT.

This chain joins TRBV6-6 and TRBJ1-1; 11 bases are a match to TRBD1. Per germline, CDR1 MNHNY and CDR2 SVGAGI (reference sequence). V shed 7 bases, J shed 6 bases, and the junction held 4 bases outside the gene matches. The CDR3 extends over 13 amino acids. The CDR3 protein is CASIGQGASEAFF. DNA for the CDR3: TGTGCCAGCATCGGACAGGGGGCGTCTGAAGCTTTCTTT.

This chain uses TRBV5-4 with TRBJ2-1; perhaps TRBD2 as D (6 bases). The CDR3 covers 15 residues. CDR1 and CDR2 from the germline V gene are SGHNT and YYREEE (reference sequence). Between the trimmed V and J ends, which lost 3 bases and 5 bases, there was a span of 15 bases. CDR3 sequence: CASSSPSGLDNEQFF. In DNA form, the CDR3 reads TGTGCCAGCAGCTCCCCAAGCGGGTTGGACAATGAGCAGTTCTTC.

CDR3 in DNA: TGCAGCGTCGAGGGACAGGGGGCAGGTCAGCCCCAGCATTTT. This gives the protein CSVEGQGAGQPQHF. The V gene is TRBV29-1, the J gene TRBJ1-5, with 12 bases identical to TRBD1. V was pared by 6 bases and J by 6 bases, with 6 bases of the junction left unmatched. The CDR3 covers 14 residues. Germline CDR1 SQVTM, CDR2 ANQGSEA. Full variable domain (rest looked up from reference TRBV29-1 and TRBJ1-5): SAVISQKPSRDICQRGTSLTIQCQVDSQVTMMFWYRQQPGQSLTLIATANQGSEATYESGFVIDKFPISRPNLTFSTLTVSNMSPEDSSIYLCSVEGQGAGQPQHFGDGTRLSIL.

This clone was seen only a few times. The rearrangement links TRBV4-1 to TRBJ1-2; D possibly corresponds to TRBD1 (5 bases). V lost 0 bases to trimming and J lost 8 bases, with 13 bases between them. This CDR3 contains 14 residues. CDR1 is MGHRA, CDR2 YSYEKL, per germline. CDR3 DNA sequence: TGCGCCAGCAGCCAAGATGGGGGGAATGCCGGCTACACCTTC. It codes for CASSQDGGNAGYTF.

This chain connects TRBV28 to TRBJ1-5; possibly TRBD1 for D (5 bases). V was trimmed by 2 bases and J by 2 bases, leaving 19 bases between them. Germline loops: CDR1 MDHEN, CDR2 SYDVKM. The CDR3 contains 18 residues. The CDR3 DNA sequence: TGTGCCAGCAGTTTAGCGAGAGGTCGGGGGTTCGGCAATCAGCCCCAGCATTTT. It is translated as CASSLARGRGFGNQPQHF.

This clone was seen only once. This sequence joins TRBV7-8 and TRBJ2-7; 7 bases map to TRBD1. The junction had 7 bases not matched to a gene; V was cut back by 4 bases and J by 1 base. The CDR3 sequence is 15 residues long. Per germline, CDR1 SGHVS and CDR2 FQNEAQ. The CDR3 is CASSYGDRASYEQYF. For the CDR3, the DNA is TGTGCCAGCAGCTACGGAGACAGGGCGTCCTACGAGCAGTACTTC.

The chain is built from TRBV6-5 and TRBJ1-3; maybe TRBD1 (6 bases). Germline V lookup: CDR1 MNHEY, CDR2 SVGAGI. CDR3 length equals 13 residues. The ends were cut back, 6 bases at V and 4 bases at J, with 10 bases in the middle. CDR3 sequence: CASSTRGGNTIYF. The CDR3, as DNA: TGTGCCAGCAGCACCAGGGGAGGAAACACCATATATTTT.